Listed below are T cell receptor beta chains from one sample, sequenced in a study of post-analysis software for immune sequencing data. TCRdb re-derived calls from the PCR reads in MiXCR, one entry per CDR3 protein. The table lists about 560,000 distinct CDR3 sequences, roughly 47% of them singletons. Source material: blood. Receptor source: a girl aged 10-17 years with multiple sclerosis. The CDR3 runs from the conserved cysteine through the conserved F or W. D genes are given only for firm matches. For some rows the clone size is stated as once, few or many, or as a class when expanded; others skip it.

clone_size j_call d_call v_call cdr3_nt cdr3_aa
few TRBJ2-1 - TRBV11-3 TGTGCCAGCAGCTCCCCAGGATCCAATGAGCAGTTCTTC CASSSPGSNEQFF
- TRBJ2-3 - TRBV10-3 TGTGCCATCAGTGCAGGGCTCAGCACAGATCCGCAGTATTTT CAISAGLSTDPQYF
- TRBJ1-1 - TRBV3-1 TGTGCCAGCAGCCCGGACGGGATTGAAGCTTTCTTT CASSPDGIEAFF
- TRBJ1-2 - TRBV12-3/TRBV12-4 TGTGCCAGCAGTTTAGCGGGGGCCCGCTATGGCTACACCTTC CASSLAGARYGYTF
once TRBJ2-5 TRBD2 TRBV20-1 TGCAGTGCTAGACCCTTTACCGGACTAGCGGGGGGGGAGGCCCAGTACTTC CSARPFTGLAGGEAQYF
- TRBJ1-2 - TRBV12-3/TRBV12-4 TGTGCCAGCAGTTTAGCGAATGTACCTAGTCTTAGCGGAGGGAATGGCTACACCTTC CASSLANVPSLSGGNGYTF
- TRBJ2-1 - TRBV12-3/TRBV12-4 TGTGCCAGCAGACCGCTAGGAGGACTTTACCACAATGAGCAGTTCTTC CASRPLGGLYHNEQFF
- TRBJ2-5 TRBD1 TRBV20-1 TGCAGTGCTCCCCAGGGGGCCACAGAGACCCAGTACTTC CSAPQGATETQYF
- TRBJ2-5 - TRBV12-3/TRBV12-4 TGTGCCAGCAGTCCTGACAGGGAGGAAGAGACCCAGTACTTC CASSPDREEETQYF
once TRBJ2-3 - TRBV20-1 TGCAGTGCTAGAGATGGTAACCCCCTGGAGCCAGATACGCAGTATTTT CSARDGNPLEPDTQYF
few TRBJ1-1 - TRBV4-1 TGCGCCAGCAGCCAAGATACAGAAACTGAAGCTTTCTTT CASSQDTETEAFF
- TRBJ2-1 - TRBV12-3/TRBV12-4 TGTGCCAGCAGTTTGACGGAAGAAGAGCAGTTCTTC CASSLTEEEQFF
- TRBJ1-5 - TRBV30 TGTGCCTGGAGTGTCCCTGGGTTGCCCCAGCATTTT CAWSVPGLPQHF
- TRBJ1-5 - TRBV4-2 TGTGCCAGCAGCCAACTCATTAGCAATCAGCCCCAGCATTTT CASSQLISNQPQHF
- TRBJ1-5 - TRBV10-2 TGCGCCAGCAGTGAGATCCCCGCCGCCAGGGCGACGTATCAGCCCCAGCATTTT CASSEIPAARATYQPQHF
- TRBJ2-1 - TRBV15 TGTGCCACCAGCTCACCCGGGAGCTACAATGAGCAGTTCTTC CATSSPGSYNEQFF
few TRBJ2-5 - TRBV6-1 TGTGCCAGCGGAATAGCCCAAGAGACCCAGTACTTC CASGIAQETQYF
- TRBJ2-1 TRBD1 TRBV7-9 TGTGCCAGCAGACCGGGACAGGGAGTAAGAAATGAGCAGTTCTTC CASRPGQGVRNEQFF
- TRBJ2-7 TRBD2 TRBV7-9 TGTGCCAGCAGCAACGGACTAGCGGGAGACGTCTACGAGCAGTACTTC CASSNGLAGDVYEQYF
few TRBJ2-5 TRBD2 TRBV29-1 TGCAGCGCCAGCGGGGGGATAGCCCAGTACTTC CSASGGIAQYF
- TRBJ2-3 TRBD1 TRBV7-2 TGTGCCAGCAGCCCGGACAGGGGACCCTATACGCGGTATTTT CASSPDRGPYTRYF
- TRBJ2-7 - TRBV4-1 TGCGCCAGCAGCCAAGATTGGGGGATGGCCTACGAGCAGTACTTC CASSQDWGMAYEQYF
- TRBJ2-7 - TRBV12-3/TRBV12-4 TGTGCCAGCACCTGGGAGACCTACGAGCAGTACTTC CASTWETYEQYF
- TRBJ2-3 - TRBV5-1 TGCGCCATCCAGCCTGGGATCACAGATACGCAGTATTTT CAIQPGITDTQYF
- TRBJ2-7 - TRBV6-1 TGTGCCAGCCGACAGTGGGGGTACGAGCAGTACTTC CASRQWGYEQYF
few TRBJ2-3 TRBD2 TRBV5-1 TGCGCCAGCAGCTTGGTGGCGGGAGAGACAGATACGCAGTATTTT CASSLVAGETDTQYF
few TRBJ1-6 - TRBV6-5 TGTGCCAGCAGTTACCTGGCTGCGGGTAGGACCTATAATTCACCCCTCCACTTT CASSYLAAGRTYNSPLHF
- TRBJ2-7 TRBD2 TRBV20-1 TGCAGTGCCCGAGGGTCACTAGCGGGGGGCCGCATGGGGGAGCAGTACTTC CSARGSLAGGRMGEQYF
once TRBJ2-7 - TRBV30 TGTGCCTGGAGTACGACCGAACCTCAGTACTTC CAWSTTEPQYF
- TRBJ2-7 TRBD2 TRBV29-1 TGCAGCGTTGGCGGGAGCTCCTACGAGCAGTACTTC CSVGGSSYEQYF
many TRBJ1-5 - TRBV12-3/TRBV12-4 TGTGCCAGCAGTTTGGGGTTGGGGCAGCCCCAGCATTTT CASSLGLGQPQHF
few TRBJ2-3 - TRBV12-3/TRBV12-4 TGTGCCAGCAGTTTATATTCAGATACGCAGTATTTT CASSLYSDTQYF
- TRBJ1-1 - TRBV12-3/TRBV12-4 TGTGCCAGCAGTTTAGCGGGACACCAGAGCGAAGCTTTCTTT CASSLAGHQSEAFF
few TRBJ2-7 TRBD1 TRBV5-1 TGCGCCAGCAGCTTGGGGGACAGGGTGGAGAACGAGCAGTACTTC CASSLGDRVENEQYF
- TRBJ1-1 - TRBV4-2 TGTGCCAGCAGCCATGCGGGACCGAGAATGAACACTGAAGCTTTCTTT CASSHAGPRMNTEAFF
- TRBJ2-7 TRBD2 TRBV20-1 TGCAGTGCTCAACTAGCGGGAGGGCCGAACGAGCAGTACTTC CSAQLAGGPNEQYF
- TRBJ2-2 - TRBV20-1 TGCAGTGCTACAGGACCGAACACCGGGGAGCTGTTTTTT CSATGPNTGELFF
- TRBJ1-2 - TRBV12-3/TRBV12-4 TGTGCCAGCAGTTTTTCCCGAGCGGGCCACTATGGCTACACCTTC CASSFSRAGHYGYTF
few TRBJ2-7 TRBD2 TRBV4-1 TGCGCCAGCAGCCAAGAACCCCACGGGGGGTTAGCGGGAAATATCTACGAGCAGTACTTC CASSQEPHGGLAGNIYEQYF
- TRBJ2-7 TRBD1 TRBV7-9 TGTGCCAGCAGCTTACCGGACAGGGCGTACGAGCAGTACTTC CASSLPDRAYEQYF
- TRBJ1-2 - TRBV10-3 TGTGCCATCAGTGACATAGGCCGGGACCTCTATTGGTATGGCTACACCTTC CAISDIGRDLYWYGYTF
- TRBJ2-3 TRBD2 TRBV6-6 TGTGCCATCGCGGGGGATAGCACAGATACGCAGTATTTT CAIAGDSTDTQYF
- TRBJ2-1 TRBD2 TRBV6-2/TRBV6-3 TGTGCCAGCAGTTATTCTAGCGGGGGCTGCAATGAGCAGTTCTTC CASSYSSGGCNEQFF
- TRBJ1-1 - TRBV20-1 TGCAGTGCTAGATTGCTAGGTGGAGCTTTCTTT CSARLLGGAFF
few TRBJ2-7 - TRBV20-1 TGCAGTGCGGTGGTCGAACCCTACGAGCAGTACTTC CSAVVEPYEQYF
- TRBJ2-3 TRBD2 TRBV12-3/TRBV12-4 TGTGCCAGCAGTTTCCCGAGCGGGAGGCCCACAGATACGCAGTATTTT CASSFPSGRPTDTQYF
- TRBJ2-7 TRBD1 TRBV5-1 TGCGCCAGCAGCTTGGCCTCCGGGACAGGGGGCGGCGAGCAGTACTTC CASSLASGTGGGEQYF
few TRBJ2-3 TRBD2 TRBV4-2 TGTGCCAGCAGCCAAGCCTTGACTAGCGGGGAAGGGAGGACAGATACGCAGTATTTT CASSQALTSGEGRTDTQYF
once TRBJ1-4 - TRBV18 TGTGCCAGCTCACCACCCAGCAAGAATGAAAAACTGTTTTTT CASSPPSKNEKLFF